Listed here are 24 T cell receptor beta chains from one sample, sequenced in a study of cytotoxic CD8 clonotypes in ibrutinib-treated CLL. Repertoires were generated with immunoSEQ multiplex PCR, while TCRdb's copy carries only in-frame clones and drops some. The data show about 39,000 clones, approximately 67% seen once. Source: PBMCs, taken at disease progression, from a patient treated with ibrutinib. The receptors here all came from a human donor with chronic lymphocytic leukemia.

The chain combines TRBV13 with TRBJ1-1; 7 bases match TRBD1. The ends lost 5 bases at V and 3 bases at J; junction bases unmatched: 6. The CDR3 is 14 amino acids. Germline CDR1 is PRHDT and CDR2 is FYEKMQ (reference sequence). The CDR3 DNA follows: TGTGCCAGCAGCAGGGATAGGGGGCACACTGAAGCTTTCTTT. It encodes CASSRDRGHTEAFF. The whole variable domain, remainder taken from reference TRBV13 and TRBJ1-1, is AAGVIQSPRHLIKEKRETATLKCYPIPRHDTVYWYQQGPGQDPQFLISFYEKMQSDKGSIPDRFSAQQFSDYHSELNMSSLELGDSALYFCASSRDRGHTEAFFGQGTRLTVV.

V gene TRBV5-4 combines with J gene TRBJ1-3; 7 bases are shared with TRBD1. The CDR3 is 15 residues long. Trimming cost V 4 bases and J 0 bases; bases outside gene matches: 4. The V gene's germline CDR1 is SGHNT and CDR2 YYREEE (reference sequence). The CDR3 is CASSQRQGSGNTIYF. CDR3 nucleotide sequence: TGTGCCAGCAGCCAAAGACAGGGCTCTGGAAACACCATATATTTT.

The gene calls are TRBV19 and TRBJ1-2; D uncertain. Germline V gene lookup returns CDR1 LNHDA and CDR2 SQIVND (reference sequence). This CDR3 is built from 12 residues. Trimming shortened V by 5 bases and J by 7 bases, and 11 bases separated the two germline ends. The CDR3 nucleotides are TGTGCCAGTAGTTGGGCTCGGTCTGGCTACACCTTC. This sequence encodes CASSWARSGYTF.

This clone was seen only a few times. The chain carries TRBV5-6 and TRBJ2-4, with a tentative D call TRBD2 (6 bases). V was clipped by 6 bases and J by 6 bases, with 16 bases between them. This CDR3 has 14 residues. Germline CDR1 and CDR2: SGHDT and YYEEEE. The CDR3 DNA reads TGTGCCAGCACCCTTATGCAGGGAGGAAACATTCAGTACTTC. Translating it yields CASTLMQGGNIQYF.

The genes are TRBV5-1 and TRBJ2-5, with no clear D. The CDR3 loop spans 14 amino acids. Trimming took 3 bases from V and 2 from J, leaving 11 bases between them. Germline V gene data show CDR1 as SGHRS and CDR2 as YFSETQ. The CDR3 sequence: CASSSISQQETQYF. Written as DNA, the CDR3 is TGCGCCAGCAGCTCTATCAGCCAGCAAGAGACCCAGTACTTC.

The genes are TRBV14 and TRBJ2-2; TRBD1 matches at 8 bases. J was trimmed by 7 bases and V by 3 bases; bases with no gene match: 10. The germline CDR1 and CDR2 sequences are SGHDN and FVKESK. This CDR3 region has 16 residues. The CDR3 DNA reads TGTGCCAGCAGCCATAGACAGGGGAGTCGTAGCGGGGAGCTGTTTTTT. Its protein product is CASSHRQGSRSGELFF.

This rearrangement joins TRBV16 to TRBJ1-5, with D hard to call. This CDR3 is 15 amino acids long. CDR1 and CDR2 (germline): KGHSY, FQNENV. Trimming took 0 bases from V and 1 from J, leaving 7 bases between them. The CDR3 loop reads CASSQSGRSNQPQHF. DNA for the CDR3: TGTGCCAGCAGCCAATCAGGCAGGAGCAATCAGCCCCAGCATTTT.

The J gene is TRBJ2-2, the V gene TRBV14, with unresolved D. The germline V gene has CDR1 SGHDN and CDR2 FVKESK. V lost 3 bases and J lost 0, with 2 bases in between. There are 13 residues in the CDR3. The DNA for the CDR3 is TGTGCCAGCAGCCACCCGAACACCGGGGAGCTGTTTTTT. It encodes CASSHPNTGELFF.

This clone occurred many times. V and J are TRBV21-1 and TRBJ2-1; TRBD2, the D gene given by the table, was not confirmed from the DNA. TRBV21-1 is labeled a pseudogene. The CDR3 runs 16 residues. This CDR3 reads CASSQPNSGSRNEQFF. The CDR3 region has the DNA TGTGCCAGCAGCCAGCCTAATAGCGGGAGCCGCAATGAGCAGTTCTTC.

This clone turned up a few times. The gene calls are TRBV6-1 and TRBJ2-5; D unclear. Germline V gene data show CDR1 as MNHNS and CDR2 as SASEGT. The CDR3 totals 14 residues. The V end was cut by 5 bases, the J end by 2 bases, with 12 bases between. The CDR3 DNA reads as TGTGCCAGCAGTACTATTGGACGACAAGAGACCCAGTACTTC. Protein product: CASSTIGRQETQYF.

The chain employs TRBV7-8 and TRBJ2-7, with 11 bases matching TRBD1. The V segment lost 5 bases and the J segment 3 bases; nucleotides outside the gene matches: 6. This CDR3 region has 15 residues. In germline, CDR1 is SGHVS, CDR2 FQNEAQ. CDR3 bases: TGTGCCAGCAGCCCTTGGACAGGGGGCTTCTACGAGCAGTACTTC. Amino acids: CASSPWTGGFYEQYF.

V usage is TRBV11-3 and J usage is TRBJ1-1, with no clear D. The germline V and J ends were trimmed by 5 bases and 6 bases, with 16 bases remaining between them. This CDR3 spans 14 amino acids. Germline CDR1 and CDR2: SGHNT and YENEEA. The CDR3 nucleotides are TGTGCCAGCAGCCAACCCGGGGAAGTAGCTGAAGCTTTCTTT. Its protein is CASSQPGEVAEAFF.

The chain links TRBV4-1 to TRBJ1-5; D is uncertain. The CDR3 runs to 17 residues. Trimming removed 4 bases from V and 2 bases from J, with 18 bases in between. CDR1 MGHRA and CDR2 YSYEKL come from the germline V gene. CDR3 bases: TGCGCCAGCAGCCCATACTCCCTGGAAGCTGGCAATCAGCCCCAGCATTTT. Residues: CASSPYSLEAGNQPQHF.

The rearrangement joins TRBV27 to TRBJ1-6, with D hard to call. Trimming removed 5 bases at V and 9 bases at J, with 14 bases between. Looked up from germline, CDR1 is MNHEY and CDR2 is SMNVEV (reference sequence). The CDR3 has 14 amino acids. In nucleotides, the CDR3 is TGTGCCAGCAGTCGGAGTATAGCGGGTTCACCCCTCCACTTT. This translates into CASSRSIAGSPLHF.

This clone was seen a handful of times. The J gene is TRBJ1-5, the V gene TRBV6-6, with 8 bases fitting TRBD1. From germline, CDR1 is MNHNY and CDR2 SVGAGI (reference sequence). V was clipped by 1 base and J by 2 bases; unmatched bases: 4. This CDR3 has 16 amino acids. The CDR3: CASSYLQGGGNQPQHF. CDR3 coding DNA: TGTGCCAGCAGTTACTTACAGGGGGGGGGCAATCAGCCCCAGCATTTT.

The rearrangement links TRBV4-2 to TRBJ2-2, with D possibly TRBD2 on 6 matching bases. V dropped 0 bases and J dropped 4 bases, with 15 bases sitting between them. Germline V gene data show CDR1 as LGHNA and CDR2 as YNFKEQ. CDR3 length: 17 residues. CDR3 sequence reads: CASSQDTSRDSTGELFF. Here the CDR3 DNA reads TGTGCCAGCAGCCAAGACACATCCAGGGACTCCACCGGGGAGCTGTTTTTT.

J is TRBJ2-2 and V is TRBV2, with 13 bases identical to TRBD2. CDR1 is SNHLY, CDR2 FYNNEI, per germline. The CDR3 contains 17 residues. Losses at the gene ends were 7 bases for V and 3 bases for J; bases not matched to a gene: 8. Here the CDR3 DNA reads TGTGCCAGCATGCGGACTAGCGGGGGTCGGTACACCGGGGAGCTGTTTTTT. This sequence encodes CASMRTSGGRYTGELFF. The whole variable domain, remainder taken from reference TRBV2 and TRBJ2-2, is EPEVTQTPSHQVTQMGQEVILRCVPISNHLYFYWYRQILGQKVEFLVSFYNNEISEKSEIFDDQFSVERPDGSNFTLKIRSTKLEDSAMYFCASMRTSGGRYTGELFFGEGSRLTVL.

The V and J genes are TRBV6-5 and TRBJ2-3; the match to TRBD1 covers 9 bases. The CDR3 totals 15 residues. From germline, CDR1 is MNHEY and CDR2 SVGAGI. Trimming cost V 6 bases and J 4 bases; bases outside gene matches: 8. The CDR3 nucleotides read TGTGCCAGCAGAGTCCCGGGACAGGGAGCAGATACGCAGTATTTT. This codes for CASRVPGQGADTQYF.

V usage is TRBV5-1 and J usage is TRBJ2-1; a weak D match, TRBD2 (6 bases). This CDR3 has 16 residues. In germline, CDR1 is SGHRS, CDR2 YFSETQ. The V end was cut by 4 bases, the J end by 0 bases, with 14 bases between. The CDR3 loop is CASSTGLLNSYNEQFF. The CDR3, as DNA: TGCGCCAGCAGCACGGGACTTTTGAACTCCTACAATGAGCAGTTCTTC.

The CDR3 spells CASSLSWDIESPLHF. Written as DNA, the CDR3 is TGTGCCAGCAGTTTATCCTGGGACATTGAATCACCCCTCCACTTT. V and J are TRBV27 and TRBJ1-6; maybe TRBD1 (6 bases). Germline lookup yields CDR1 MNHEY and CDR2 SMNVEV (reference sequence). V lost 0 bases and J lost 10, with 13 bases in between. The CDR3 contains 15 residues.

The V call is TRBV10-3, the J call TRBJ2-3; 10 bases agree with TRBD2. There are 17 residues in the CDR3. CDR1 is ENHRY and CDR2 is SYGVKD in the germline V gene. V was clipped by 2 bases and J by 0 bases; unmatched bases: 5. The CDR3 loop is CAISETQLAGSTDTQYF. Here the CDR3 DNA reads TGTGCCATCAGTGAGACCCAACTAGCGGGGAGCACAGATACGCAGTATTTT.

This clone was detected a few times. This chain uses TRBV9 with TRBJ1-1; D unresolved. The V gene lost 0 bases and the J gene lost 5 bases, with 17 bases spanning the gap. Germline values: CDR1 SGDLS, CDR2 YYNGEE. The CDR3 is 16 residues long. The CDR3 loop is CASSVVAGVGYTEAFF. CDR3 nucleotides: TGTGCCAGCAGCGTAGTGGCAGGTGTGGGGTATACTGAAGCTTTCTTT.

V gene TRBV28 combines with J gene TRBJ1-5; tentative D call: TRBD1 (5 bases). Trimming took off 6 bases at V and 4 bases at J, with 19 bases between the two ends. The CDR3 has 16 residues. Germline CDR1 MDHEN, CDR2 SYDVKM. The CDR3 DNA reads TGTGCCAGCAGCCCTCGTACAGGAGTGGTAAATCAGCCCCAGCATTTT. Protein sequence: CASSPRTGVVNQPQHF.

This clone was recorded a few times. The rearrangement joins TRBV7-2 to TRBJ2-1; TRBD2 matches 12 bases. Germline CDR1 and CDR2: SGHTA and FQGNSA. This CDR3 has 15 residues. The V gene end was trimmed by 1 base and the J gene end by 9 bases; junction bases not matched to a gene: 4. CDR3 sequence: CASSLVLAGGREQFF. The CDR3 bases are TGTGCCAGCAGCTTAGTACTAGCGGGAGGTCGTGAGCAGTTCTTC.